This TCR beta chain comes out of a study of tumor-infiltrating lymphocytes in primary liver carcinoma. Study-level findings and limits: Tumor-adjacent and tumor-blood pairs displayed less overlap than did pairs of tumor regions.

The V gene's germline CDR1 is ENHRY and CDR2 SYGVKD. Trimming shortened V by 2 bases and J by 10 bases, and 9 bases separated the two germline ends. The CDR3 covers 12 residues. Unsorted whole blood served as the source of blood RNA, and germline DNA was extracted as well. At sampling, these chronic HBV carriers had received no treatment. A note on this clonotype: Its antigen is undetermined. This may stem from a read error, because a much larger clone lies one nucleotide away.

A primer matching the constant region was used to make TCR beta cDNA from 500 to 600 ng of total RNA. Nested multiplex PCR, run for three rounds with slightly modified ARM-PCR, yielded TCR beta libraries. Researchers ran the first two PCR rounds for about 11 cycles each with TRBV1-TRBV30 forward primers and a C-beta reverse primer. Each CDR3 protein is one row after TCRdb ran MiXCR on the multiplex PCR reads. The sample yields roughly 330,000 distinct CDR3 sequences, around three fifths seen once. The J gene is TRBJ2-1, the V gene TRBV10-3; D unresolved. Sequenced sample: peripheral blood. This sequence originates from a man aged 40-50 years with primary liver carcinoma and hepatitis B virus infection. The DNA for the CDR3 is TGTGCCATCAGTGAGAAGGCCTCCGAGCAGTTCTTC. Its translation is CAISEKASEQFF.